These 13 T cell receptor beta chains were sequenced from one sample in a study of T cell responses to AZD1222 COVID-19 vaccine. Clones were read by immunoSEQ multiplex PCR, and TCRdb kept only the in-frame ones, dropping some. Seen here are about 39,000 clones, 88% observed once, and the top ten hold 26%. This material consisted of peripheral blood, taken 28 days after the second dose of the MenACWY control vaccine. The receptors were sampled from an adult who received the MenACWY meningococcal vaccine as a control.

The chain employs TRBV6-4 and TRBJ2-7, with 11 bases that match TRBD2. Per germline, CDR1 MRHNA and CDR2 SNTAGT. J lost 6 bases, V lost 5 bases, and 12 bases had no gene match. CDR3 length: 16 residues. The CDR3: CASSTPGLAASTEQYF. The CDR3 coding sequence is TGTGCCAGCAGTACACCGGGACTAGCGGCGTCGACCGAGCAGTACTTC.

J is TRBJ2-7 and V is TRBV7-9, with D perhaps TRBD1 or TRBD2 (5 bases each). The CDR3 has 17 residues. CDR1 is SEHNR, CDR2 FQNEAQ, per germline (reference sequence). Trimming removed 2 bases from V and 3 bases from J, with 20 bases in between. The CDR3 loop is CASSLSQGQPGRYEQYF. The DNA of the CDR3 is TGTGCCAGCAGCTTATCCCAGGGCCAACCGGGGCGCTACGAGCAGTACTTC.

This clone is classed as medium-sized. The chain has TRBV5-1 and TRBJ2-5, with 8 bases aligning to TRBD2. Looked up from germline, CDR1 is SGHRS and CDR2 is YFSETQ. Losses at the gene ends were 0 bases for V and 2 bases for J; bases not matched to a gene: 3. The CDR3 is 15 amino acids. CDR3 in amino acids: CASSLEAGVQETQYF. The DNA of the CDR3 is TGCGCCAGCAGCTTGGAAGCGGGAGTACAAGAGACCCAGTACTTC. The full variable domain, its missing parts supplied by reference TRBV5-1 and TRBJ2-5, is KAGVTQTPRYLIKTRGQQVTLSCSPISGHRSVSWYQQTPGQGLQFLFEYFSETQRNKGNFPGRFSGRQFSNSRSEMNVSTLELGDSALYLCASSLEAGVQETQYFGPGTRLLVL.

The CDR3 sequence is CASSQDGRWPDTQYF. CDR3 coding DNA: TGTGCCAGCAGTCAGGACGGCCGGTGGCCAGATACGCAGTATTTT. The chain couples TRBV9 to TRBJ2-3; unclear D gene. CDR1 is SGDLS and CDR2 is YYNGEE in the germline V gene. V was clipped by 5 bases and J by 4 bases, with 17 bases between them. The CDR3 loop spans 15 amino acids.

The chain joins TRBV19 to TRBJ1-1; possible D gene TRBD1, 5 bases. This CDR3 comprises 15 residues. V was cut by 5 bases and J by 3 bases, with 16 bases left in between. CDR1 and CDR2 (germline): LNHDA, SQIVND (reference sequence). The CDR3 here is CASSALGDGDTEAFF. The CDR3 DNA is TGTGCCAGTAGTGCGCTGGGGGACGGGGACACTGAAGCTTTCTTT. Variable domain in full (rest from reference TRBV19 and TRBJ1-1): DGGITQSPKYLFRKEGQNVTLSCEQNLNHDAMYWYRQDPGQGLRLIYYSQIVNDFQKGDIAEGYSVSREKKESFPLTVTSAQKNPTAFYLCASSALGDGDTEAFFGQGTRLTVV.

Of note for this clone: Lacking the conserved final phenylalanine or tryptophan, this CDR3 likely reflects a read error. No DNA is shown, since the ends of the CDR3 on it are uncertain; the CDR3 is the one TCRdb lists. The rearrangement links TRBV28 to TRBJ2-7; the table's D call TRBD1 went unverified against the DNA. The CDR3 extends over 13 residues, inclusive of both ends. Germline CDR1 and CDR2: MDHEN and SYDVKM. CDR3 protein: CARGPGETGGFKI.

The chain is built from TRBV28 and TRBJ1-5; possible D gene TRBD1, 5 bases. The CDR3 is made up of 14 amino acids. The germline V gene has CDR1 MDHEN and CDR2 SYDVKM. The V end was cut by 2 bases, the J end by 2 bases, with 7 bases between. The CDR3: CASSLIRGNQPQHF. The CDR3 coding sequence is TGTGCCAGCAGTTTAATCAGGGGCAATCAGCCCCAGCATTTT. Full variable domain (missing parts from reference TRBV28 and TRBJ1-5): DVKVTQSSRYLVKRTGEKVFLECVQDMDHENMFWYRQDPGLGLRLIYFSYDVKMKEKGDIPEGYSVSREKKERFSLILESASTNQTSMYLCASSLIRGNQPQHFGDGTRLSIL.

In this sample, this clone turned up once. This chain connects TRBV18 to TRBJ2-5; 7 bases agree with TRBD2. CDR3 length: 15 amino acids. After removal of 0 bases from V and 5 bases from J, the junction contained 6 bases not matched to a gene. Germline-derived CDR1 and CDR2 are KGHSH and LQKENI. This CDR3 is CASSPPGIGGETQYF. As DNA, the CDR3 is TGTGCCAGCTCACCACCCGGGATCGGGGGGGAGACCCAGTACTTC.

The chain joins TRBV9 to TRBJ2-7; D is possibly TRBD1 (5 bases). In germline, CDR1 is SGDLS, CDR2 YYNGEE. The V end was cut by 4 bases, the J end by 3 bases, with 11 bases between. This CDR3 contains 13 residues. The CDR3, as DNA: TGTGCCAGCAGCAGGGGCGCGGTCTACGAGCAGTACTTC. It codes for CASSRGAVYEQYF.

V is TRBV4-1 and J is TRBJ2-3; 14 bases align to TRBD2. The CDR3 is made up of 17 amino acids. V dropped 4 bases and J dropped 2; count of bases not matched to a gene: 5. The germline CDR1 and CDR2 sequences are MGHRA and YSYEKL. The CDR3 region is CASSPRLAGGYTDTQYF. The DNA for the CDR3 is TGCGCCAGCAGCCCTAGACTAGCGGGAGGGTACACAGATACGCAGTATTTT.

The J gene is TRBJ1-5, the V gene TRBV28; 8 bases line up with TRBD1. Trimming took 5 bases from V and 0 from J; bases not matched to a gene: 15. The CDR3 spans 19 residues. The germline V gene encodes CDR1 MDHEN and CDR2 SYDVKM. The DNA of the CDR3 is TGTGCCAGCAGTAAAACAGGGGGTGGTAGACGGTATAGCAATCAGCCCCAGCATTTT. Protein sequence: CASSKTGGGRRYSNQPQHF.

V gene TRBV19 combines with J gene TRBJ2-1; 14 bases align to TRBD2. From germline, CDR1 is LNHDA and CDR2 SQIVND (reference sequence). V lost 4 bases and J lost 7; bases outside the gene matches: 6. The CDR3 totals 16 residues. CDR3 loop: CASSTRGLAGVNEQFF. The CDR3 bases are TGTGCCAGTAGTACACGGGGACTAGCGGGAGTTAATGAGCAGTTCTTC. The complete variable domain, with remaining parts taken from reference TRBV19 and TRBJ2-1, reads DGGITQSPKYLFRKEGQNVTLSCEQNLNHDAMYWYRQDPGQGLRLIYYSQIVNDFQKGDIAEGYSVSREKKESFPLTVTSAQKNPTAFYLCASSTRGLAGVNEQFFGPGTRLTVL.

This chain joins TRBV5-6 and TRBJ2-7; possibly TRBD1 or TRBD2 for D (5 bases each). This CDR3 region has 15 residues. V was pared by 5 bases and J by 6 bases, with 21 bases between. Germline CDR1 is SGHDT and CDR2 is YYEEEE. In nucleotides, the CDR3 is TGTGCCAGCAGTGGGGGATCCCAGATGATCGGCGAGCAGTACTTC. It specifies CASSGGSQMIGEQYF. The variable domain in full, completed from reference TRBV5-6 and TRBJ2-7, reads DAGVTQSPTHLIKTRGQQVTLRCSPKSGHDTVSWYQQALGQGPQFIFQYYEEEERQRGNFPDRFSGHQFPNYSSELNVNALLLGDSALYLCASSGGSQMIGEQYFGPGTRLTVT.